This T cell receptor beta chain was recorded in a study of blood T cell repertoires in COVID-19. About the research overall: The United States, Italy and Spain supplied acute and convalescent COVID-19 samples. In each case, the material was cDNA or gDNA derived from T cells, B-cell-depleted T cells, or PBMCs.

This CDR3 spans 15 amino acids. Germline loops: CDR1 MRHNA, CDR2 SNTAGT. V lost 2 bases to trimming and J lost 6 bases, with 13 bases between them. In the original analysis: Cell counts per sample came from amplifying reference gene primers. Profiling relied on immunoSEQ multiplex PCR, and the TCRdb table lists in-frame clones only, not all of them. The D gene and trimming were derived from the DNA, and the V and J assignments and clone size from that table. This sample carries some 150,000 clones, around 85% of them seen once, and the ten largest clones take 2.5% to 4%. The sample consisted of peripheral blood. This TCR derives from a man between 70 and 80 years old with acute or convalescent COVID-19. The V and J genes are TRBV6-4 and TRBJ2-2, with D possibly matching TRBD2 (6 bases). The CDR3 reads CASSDDGSGAGELFF. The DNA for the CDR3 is TGTGCCAGCAGTGACGATGGATCGGGGGCCGGGGAGCTGTTTTTT.